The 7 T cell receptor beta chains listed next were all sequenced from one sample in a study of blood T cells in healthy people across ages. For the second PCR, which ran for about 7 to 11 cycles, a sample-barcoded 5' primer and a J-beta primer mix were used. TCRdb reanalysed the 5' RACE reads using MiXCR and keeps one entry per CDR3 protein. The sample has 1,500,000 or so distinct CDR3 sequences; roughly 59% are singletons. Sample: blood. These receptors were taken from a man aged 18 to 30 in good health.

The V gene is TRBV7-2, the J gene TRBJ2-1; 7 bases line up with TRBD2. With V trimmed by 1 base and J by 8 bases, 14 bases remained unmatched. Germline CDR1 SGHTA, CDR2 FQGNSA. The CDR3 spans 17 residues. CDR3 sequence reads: CASSLGGLTTPWDEQFF. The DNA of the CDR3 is TGTGCCAGCAGCTTAGGGGGACTAACAACTCCCTGGGATGAGCAGTTCTTC.

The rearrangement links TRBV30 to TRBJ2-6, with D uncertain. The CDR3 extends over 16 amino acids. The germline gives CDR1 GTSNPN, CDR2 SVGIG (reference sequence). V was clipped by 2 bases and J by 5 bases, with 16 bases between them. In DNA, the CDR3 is TGTGCCTGGAGTAATGTGGTTCCCGTCCGGGCCAACGTCCTGACTTTC. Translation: CAWSNVVPVRANVLTF.

In DNA, the CDR3 is TGTGCCAGCAGCTTAGGAAGCGAGGTTCGGGAGACCCAGTACTTC. Translated: CASSLGSEVRETQYF. The chain employs TRBV5-5 and TRBJ2-5; no clear D. CDR1 SGHKS and CDR2 YYEKEE come from the germline V gene (reference sequence). Trimming removed 2 bases from V and 5 bases from J, with 16 bases in between. The CDR3 has 15 amino acids.

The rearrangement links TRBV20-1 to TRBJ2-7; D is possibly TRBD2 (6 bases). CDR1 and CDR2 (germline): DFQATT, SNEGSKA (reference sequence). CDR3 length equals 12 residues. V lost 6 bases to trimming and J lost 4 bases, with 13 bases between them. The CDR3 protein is CSARRGGYEQYF. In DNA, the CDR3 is TGCAGTGCCAGACGGGGAGGTTACGAGCAGTACTTC.

The CDR3: CASSGTRDMINEQFF. The CDR3 DNA sequence: TGTGCCAGCAGTGGGACTCGCGACATGATCAATGAGCAGTTCTTC. The V gene is TRBV25-1, the J gene TRBJ2-1; possible D gene TRBD2, 5 bases. V lost 4 bases and J 6 bases, leaving 16 bases between the germline ends. The CDR3 runs to 15 residues. Germline loops: CDR1 MGHDK, CDR2 SYGVNS.

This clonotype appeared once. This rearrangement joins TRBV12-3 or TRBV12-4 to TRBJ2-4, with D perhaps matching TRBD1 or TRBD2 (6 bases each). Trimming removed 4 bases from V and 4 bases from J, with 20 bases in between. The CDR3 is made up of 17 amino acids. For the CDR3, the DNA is TGTGCCAGCAGTTCCCGACTTAGGGGGGATGGAAAAAACATTCAGTACTTC. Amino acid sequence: CASSSRLRGDGKNIQYF.

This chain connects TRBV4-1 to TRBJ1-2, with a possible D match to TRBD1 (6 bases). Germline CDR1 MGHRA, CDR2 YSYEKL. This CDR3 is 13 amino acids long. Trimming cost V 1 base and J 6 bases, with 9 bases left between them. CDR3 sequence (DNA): TGCGCCAGCAGCCAAGTTGCAGGGGATGGCTACACCTTC. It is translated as CASSQVAGDGYTF.